The clone carrying this T cell receptor beta chain has at least ten counts. Its antigen is currently unknown. Time point noted: patch test 2, 6 weeks after DPC sensitization. The treatment here: therapeutic diphenylcyclopropenone sensitization with weekly scalp DPC. These data are taken from a study of human T cells and chemical hapten exposure. The CDR3 is made up of 13 amino acids. Trimming removed 3 bases from V and 0 bases from J, with 5 bases in between. General study points: In the PT1 data, expanded TCR counts showed a positive correlation with patch test score.

TCRdb ran MiXCR on the RACE reads and lists one entry per CDR3 protein. The sample has about 350,000 distinct CDR3 sequences, about 6% seen once. The J gene is TRBJ1-1, the V gene TRBV12-3 or TRBV12-4; the D is unclear. Material: whole blood, obtained in connection with sensitization to the hapten diphenylcyclopropenone (DPC). The source is a woman under 30 with alopecia areata. Some clones in this sample may be carry-over from other donors' samples. This chain's CDR3 is CASSFDMNTEAFF. The CDR3 DNA reads as TGTGCCAGCAGTTTTGACATGAACACTGAAGCTTTCTTT.